Listed below are T cell receptor beta chains from one sample, sequenced in a study of memory CD4+ T cells and cytomegalovirus serostatus. Sequenced by immunoSEQ multiplex PCR; TCRdb stores in-frame clones only, minus some. The table lists 35,000 to 50,000 clones, over 70% of them singletons. The source material was memory CD4+ T cells from blood. The receptors here all came from an adult in good health and CMV-seronegative. CDR3s include the opening cysteine and the closing phenylalanine or tryptophan. A D gene is named only where the DNA matches it firmly. The size entry is marked missing in some rows and otherwise reads once, few, many or a size class.

d_call	clone_size	v_call	j_call	cdr3_nt	cdr3_aa
-	-	TRBV11-3	TRBJ2-2	TGTGCCAGCAGCCCAGATCCGAACACCGGGGAGCTGTTTTTT	CASSPDPNTGELFF
-	-	TRBV2	TRBJ1-4	TGTGCCAGCAGGAGACAGGCTGGAAATGAAAAACTGTTTTTT	CASRRQAGNEKLFF
-	-	TRBV7-8	TRBJ2-7	TGTGCCAGCAGCTTAAGGGAAATAGCTTTTACCCACGAGCAGTACTTC	CASSLREIAFTHEQYF
TRBD2	-	TRBV5-1	TRBJ2-1	TGCGCCAGCCGTAGCGGGGGGGCCGGGAATGAGCAGTTCTTC	CASRSGGAGNEQFF
-	few	TRBV19	TRBJ1-5	TGTGCCAGTAGTACACCGCAGGGGTTTGGCCAGCCCCAGCATTTT	CASSTPQGFGQPQHF
TRBD2	-	TRBV7-3	TRBJ2-1	TGTGCCAGCAGCTCCCGGCGGGGGGGCAGCTACAATGAGCAGTTCTTC	CASSSRRGGSYNEQFF
-	few	TRBV4-1	TRBJ1-6	TGCGCCAGCAGCCAAGTCAGGGGAGGCAATTCACCCCTCCACTTT	CASSQVRGGNSPLHF
-	-	TRBV5-5	TRBJ1-1	TGTGCCAGCAGACAGAACACTGAAGCTTTCTTT	CASRQNTEAFF
-	-	TRBV6-1	TRBJ2-1	TGTGCCAGCAGTCAGGGGACTTGGAATGAGCAGTTCTTC	CASSQGTWNEQFF
-	-	TRBV11-2	TRBJ2-7	TGTGCCAGCAGCCCTATCAAATGGGACACCTCCTACGAGCAGTACTTC	CASSPIKWDTSYEQYF
-	-	TRBV11-2	TRBJ2-2	TGTGCCAGCAGCTTAGAACAGACGAACACCGGGGAGCTGTTTTTT	CASSLEQTNTGELFF